Below are 29 T cell receptor beta chains sequenced from a single sample in a study of T cells after yellow fever vaccination. Via MiXCR, TCRdb re-called the 5' RACE reads, giving one row per CDR3 protein. The profile shows hundreds of thousands of distinct CDR3 sequences, roughly 14% of them singletons. The sequencing here drew on PBMCs, taken on the day of the yellow fever booster vaccination. All receptors derive from a young man who received the YFV17D yellow fever vaccine.

This rearrangement joins TRBV20-1 to TRBJ2-2; 8 nucleotides align to TRBD1. The ends lost 6 bases at V and 4 bases at J; junction bases unmatched: 7. The length of the CDR3 is 14 residues. Germline V gives CDR1 DFQATT, CDR2 SNEGSKA (reference sequence). The CDR3, as DNA: TGCAGTGCCATGACAGGGGCGGGCACCGGGGAGCTGTTTTTT. This gives the protein CSAMTGAGTGELFF.

The sample holds a few counts of this clonotype. The V and J genes are TRBV7-8 and TRBJ2-5; D unclear. The germline V gene has CDR1 SGHVS and CDR2 FQNEAQ. Trimming took 5 bases from V and 4 from J, leaving 14 bases between them. This CDR3 comprises 14 residues. CDR3 loop: CASSVFRGTETQYF. The CDR3 nucleotides read TGTGCCAGCAGCGTCTTCCGTGGCACAGAGACCCAGTACTTC.

The V and J genes are TRBV29-1 and TRBJ2-2; D is unclear. The germline V gene has CDR1 SQVTM and CDR2 ANQGSEA. The V and J ends lost 0 bases and 1 base respectively, with 6 bases between them. The CDR3 extends over 14 amino acids. The CDR3 bases are TGCAGCGTTGAAGACAGCTTGAACACCGGGGAGCTGTTTTTT. This encodes CSVEDSLNTGELFF.

This clonotype has just a few counts. The chain combines TRBV7-9 with TRBJ2-2; D not certain. Trimming left V 4 bases short and J 6 bases short, with 9 bases between. CDR1 is SEHNR, CDR2 FQNEAQ, per germline (reference sequence). The CDR3 extends over 13 amino acids. The CDR3 DNA sequence: TGTGCCAGCAGCTACCTTGGTTCCGGGGAGCTGTTTTTT. Translation gives CASSYLGSGELFF.

This chain uses TRBV3-1 with TRBJ2-1; D is possibly TRBD1 or TRBD2 (5 bases each). Germline V gene lookup returns CDR1 LGHDT and CDR2 YNNKEL (reference sequence). This CDR3 spans 15 amino acids. Trimming took off 4 bases at V and 0 bases at J, with 10 bases between the two ends. CDR3 sequence reads: CASSPGTLSYNEQFF. As DNA, the CDR3 is TGTGCCAGCAGCCCCGGGACGCTCTCCTACAATGAGCAGTTCTTC.

The V and J genes are TRBV7-8 and TRBJ2-7; 7 bases map to TRBD2. With 2 bases clipped from V and 3 bases from J, the junction kept 10 bases outside the gene matches. The CDR3 extends over 16 amino acids. Germline CDR1 is SGHVS and CDR2 is FQNEAQ. The CDR3 DNA reads TGTGCCAGCAGCTTACCGGCGGGGGTACCCATCTACGAGCAGTACTTC. Protein product: CASSLPAGVPIYEQYF. The variable domain in full, completed from reference TRBV7-8 and TRBJ2-7, reads GAGVSQSPRYKVAKRGQDVALRCDPISGHVSLFWYQQALGQGPEFLTYFQNEAQLDKSGLPSDRFFAERPEGSVSTLKIQRTQQEDSAVYLCASSLPAGVPIYEQYFGPGTRLTVT.

This clonotype was observed a few times. The genes are TRBV20-1 and TRBJ1-5; 9 bases line up with TRBD1. The ends lost 3 bases at V and 4 bases at J; junction bases unmatched: 13. The CDR3 sequence is 17 residues long. Germline V gives CDR1 DFQATT, CDR2 SNEGSKA (reference sequence). CDR3 sequence: CSARAQGAVGQNQPQHF. The CDR3 DNA sequence: TGCAGTGCTAGGGCACAGGGGGCGGTTGGCCAAAATCAGCCCCAGCATTTT.

The chain links TRBV24-1 to TRBJ2-2, with D hard to call. This CDR3 contains 12 residues. The germline V and J ends were trimmed by 8 bases and 6 bases, with 9 bases remaining between them. Germline CDR1 reads KGHDR; CDR2 reads SFDVKD. The CDR3 loop is CATKDWPGELFF. In DNA form, the CDR3 reads TGTGCCACCAAAGACTGGCCCGGGGAGCTGTTTTTT.

CDR3 loop: CASSPDRGNEQYF. In DNA form, the CDR3 reads TGCGCCAGCAGCCCCGACAGGGGGAACGAGCAGTACTTC. This rearrangement joins TRBV5-1 to TRBJ2-7; the match to TRBD1 covers 9 bases. The trim removed 4 bases at V and 5 bases at J, leaving 4 bases unmatched. Germline CDR1 and CDR2: SGHRS and YFSETQ. The CDR3 is 13 amino acids.

In DNA form, the CDR3 reads TGCAGTGCTAATAGCGGGAGGGCCCTAGATACGCAGTATTTT. The encoded protein is CSANSGRALDTQYF. J is TRBJ2-3 and V is TRBV20-1; TRBD2 matches 11 bases. The CDR3 is 14 amino acids. V trimming: 4 bases; J trimming: 5 bases; junction bases outside the gene matches: 5. From germline, CDR1 is DFQATT and CDR2 SNEGSKA (reference sequence).

This clonotype was detected only a few times. The chain recombines TRBV14 with TRBJ2-3; 8 bases agree with TRBD2. V shed 3 bases, J shed 6 bases, and the junction held 2 bases outside the gene matches. Germline V gene data show CDR1 as SGHDN and CDR2 as FVKESK. This CDR3 contains 13 residues. The CDR3 region is CASSHGGEDTQYF. CDR3 bases: TGTGCCAGCAGCCACGGGGGGGAGGATACGCAGTATTTT.

The J gene is TRBJ2-2, the V gene TRBV6-1, with TRBD2 identical over 9 bases. Germline lookup yields CDR1 MNHNS and CDR2 SASEGT. Germline trimming cut 7 bases from V and 4 bases from J; bases unmatched to any gene: 4. This CDR3 region has 14 residues. The CDR3 protein is CASIAGGFTGELFF. CDR3 coding DNA: TGTGCCAGCATTGCGGGAGGGTTCACCGGGGAGCTGTTTTTT.

This clonotype was picked up many times. The V call is TRBV24-1, the J call TRBJ2-6, with 9 bases lining up with TRBD1. The CDR3 is made up of 16 amino acids. Germline V gene sequence: CDR1 KGHDR, CDR2 SFDVKD. The ends lost 10 bases at V and 0 bases at J; junction bases unmatched: 6. CDR3 protein: CATGQGSLSGANVLTF. As DNA, the CDR3 is TGTGCCACAGGACAGGGGTCCCTCTCTGGGGCCAACGTCCTGACTTTC.

V is TRBV28 and J is TRBJ1-5; tentative D call: TRBD1 (6 bases). The ends were cut back, 3 bases at V and 4 bases at J, with 10 bases in the middle. Germline V gives CDR1 MDHEN, CDR2 SYDVKM. The CDR3 length is 14 residues. CDR3 protein: CASSFGTGNQPQHF. The CDR3 nucleotides read TGTGCCAGCAGTTTCGGCACAGGGAATCAGCCCCAGCATTTT.

This clonotype was seen only a few times. This rearrangement joins TRBV11-3 to TRBJ2-7, with 7 bases that match TRBD2. Germline lookup yields CDR1 SGHNT and CDR2 YENEEA. V lost 3 bases, J lost 5 bases, and 4 bases stayed unmatched. The CDR3 sequence is 13 residues long. The CDR3 here is CASSLSAGDEQYF. DNA for the CDR3: TGTGCCAGCAGCTTGTCGGCGGGGGACGAGCAGTACTTC.

The chain couples TRBV3-1 to TRBJ2-7; weak D call: TRBD2 (5 bases). CDR1 and CDR2 (germline): LGHDT, YNNKEL (reference sequence). Trimming removed 1 base from V and 0 bases from J, with 10 bases in between. The CDR3 extends over 15 amino acids. CDR3 DNA sequence: TGTGCCAGCAGCCAAGGTGACTATTACTCCTACGAGCAGTACTTC. Amino acids: CASSQGDYYSYEQYF.

The chain couples TRBV5-1 to TRBJ2-3; D remains ambiguous. CDR1 is SGHRS, CDR2 YFSETQ, per germline. Trimming took 0 bases from V and 4 from J, leaving 6 bases between them. This CDR3 region has 13 residues. Written as DNA, the CDR3 is TGCGCCAGCAGCTTGGCATTCTCAGATACGCAGTATTTT. Its protein product is CASSLAFSDTQYF.

This clonotype has ten or more counts. The chain is built from TRBV7-2 and TRBJ1-1; unclear D gene. The germline V gene has CDR1 SGHTA and CDR2 FQGNSA. Trimming took off 2 bases at V and 0 bases at J, with 7 bases between the two ends. CDR3 length: 14 amino acids. CDR3 region: CASSLPFVNTEAFF. CDR3 DNA: TGTGCCAGCAGCTTACCCTTTGTGAACACTGAAGCTTTCTTT.

The chain is built from TRBV18 and TRBJ1-1; maybe TRBD1 (5 bases). CDR1 KGHSH and CDR2 LQKENI come from the germline V gene. This CDR3 has 13 amino acids. The germline V and J ends were trimmed by 8 bases and 3 bases, with 13 bases remaining between them. The CDR3 nucleotides are TGTGCCAGCAGACCGGGGGTGGACACTGAAGCTTTCTTT. The encoded protein is CASRPGVDTEAFF.

In its sample, this clonotype was seen many times. V gene TRBV7-8 combines with J gene TRBJ1-5; no definite D call. Germline V gives CDR1 SGHVS, CDR2 FQNEAQ. Trimming removed 0 bases from V and 1 base from J, with 7 bases in between. The CDR3 contains 15 residues. Here the CDR3 reads CASSLAGESNQPQHF. The CDR3 bases are TGTGCCAGCAGCTTAGCGGGAGAGAGCAATCAGCCCCAGCATTTT.

The chain couples TRBV7-6 to TRBJ2-1, with D uncertain. The CDR3 has 13 residues. Trimming cost V 5 bases and J 3 bases, with 8 bases left between them. Looked up from germline, CDR1 is SGHVS and CDR2 is FNYEAQ. Here the CDR3 reads CASSRSFYNEQFF. CDR3 sequence (DNA): TGTGCCAGCAGCCGTAGCTTCTACAATGAGCAGTTCTTC.

The rearrangement uses TRBV7-2 and TRBJ2-2; D call uncertain. This CDR3 region has 14 residues. The germline gives CDR1 SGHTA, CDR2 FQGNSA. V lost 7 bases to trimming and J lost 5 bases, with 14 bases between them. CDR3 sequence reads: CASTLRTTTGELFF. For the CDR3, the DNA is TGTGCCAGCACCCTGCGGACCACAACCGGGGAGCTGTTTTTT.

The chain joins TRBV6-2 or TRBV6-3 to TRBJ1-5; D remains unclear. V was cut by 3 bases and J by 7 bases, with 10 bases left in between. This CDR3 has 13 residues. CDR1 MNHEY and CDR2 SVGEGT come from the germline V gene. For the CDR3, the DNA is TGTGCCAGCAGTTATGTGGGTTCGCAGCCCCAGCATTTT. Protein product: CASSYVGSQPQHF.

The chain is built from TRBV7-8 and TRBJ1-5, with D unclear. Looked up from germline, CDR1 is SGHVS and CDR2 is FQNEAQ. The CDR3 sequence is 17 residues long. V gave up 2 bases and J gave up 1 base, with 15 bases separating them. The CDR3 bases are TGTGCCAGCAGCTTATCGGGAGGGATCATAAGCAATCAGCCCCAGCATTTT. As protein: CASSLSGGIISNQPQHF.

This clonotype showed up just a few times. This chain connects TRBV5-1 to TRBJ2-5, with 9 positions matching TRBD1. This CDR3 region has 14 residues. V was clipped by 3 bases and J by 5 bases; unmatched bases: 5. CDR1 SGHRS and CDR2 YFSETQ come from the germline V gene. CDR3 loop: CASSWRQGEETQYF. CDR3 in DNA: TGCGCCAGCAGCTGGAGACAGGGGGAGGAGACCCAGTACTTC.

The chain joins TRBV12-3 or TRBV12-4 to TRBJ1-1; D gene unclear. CDR3 length: 14 amino acids. Trimming removed 8 bases from V and 0 bases from J, with 13 bases in between. The CDR3, as DNA: TGTGCCAGCGCCTTGGTCGGATTGAACACTGAAGCTTTCTTT. The encoded protein is CASALVGLNTEAFF.

A few counts support this clonotype. The V call is TRBV5-1, the J call TRBJ2-1, with TRBD1 matching 10 bases. Germline V gene lookup returns CDR1 SGHRS and CDR2 YFSETQ. The V segment lost 4 bases and the J segment 5 bases; nucleotides outside the gene matches: 9. The CDR3 loop spans 16 amino acids. CDR3 in DNA: TGCGCCAGCAGCGGGACAGGGGCTTTATTGGACAATGAGCAGTTCTTC. Its protein product is CASSGTGALLDNEQFF. The variable domain in full, completed from reference TRBV5-1 and TRBJ2-1, reads KAGVTQTPRYLIKTRGQQVTLSCSPISGHRSVSWYQQTPGQGLQFLFEYFSETQRNKGNFPGRFSGRQFSNSRSEMNVSTLELGDSALYLCASSGTGALLDNEQFFGPGTRLTVL.

This chain uses TRBV7-2 with TRBJ2-5; 8 bases match TRBD1. The CDR3 is made up of 19 amino acids. Trimming took 5 bases from V and 4 from J; bases not matched to a gene: 21. CDR1 SGHTA and CDR2 FQGNSA come from the germline V gene. The CDR3 region is CASSALDRVVGTRAETQYF. CDR3 DNA: TGTGCCAGCAGCGCCTTGGACAGGGTCGTGGGTACACGAGCAGAGACCCAGTACTTC.

V and J are TRBV19 and TRBJ2-3; no clear D. The V gene lost 3 bases and the J gene lost 1 base, with 8 bases spanning the gap. Germline CDR1 reads LNHDA; CDR2 reads SQIVND (reference sequence). The CDR3 is 14 amino acids. The CDR3 DNA follows: TGTGCCAGTAGTATGTGGGTTGGCACAGATACGCAGTATTTT. Translating gives CASSMWVGTDTQYF.